The rows below give T cell receptor beta chains drawn from one sample of a study of identical twins. TCRdb passed the 5' RACE reads through MiXCR, listing each CDR3 protein once. This table holds hundreds of thousands of distinct CDR3 sequences, roughly 20% found once. The sample was also linked to a second study, of T cells expressing NK-cell markers.

Sequencing input: PBMCs. Source of these receptors: a woman aged 18-29 years in good health. Each CDR3 is given without its conserved first and last residue.

j_call v_call cdr3_aa
TRBJ2-7 TRBV18 ASSRLATPHEQY
TRBJ2-7 TRBV6-2/TRBV6-3 ASSYLSEEQY
TRBJ2-3 TRBV9 ASSPEGDSTDTQY
TRBJ1-2 TRBV6-5 ASSNLQGRGYT
TRBJ2-7 TRBV9 ASSVGPGSREQY
TRBJ2-1 TRBV7-2 ASSLVRRDVDEQF
TRBJ2-5 TRBV20-1 SARTSGGEETQY
TRBJ1-1 TRBV12-3/TRBV12-4 ASRGQDYTEAF
TRBJ2-2 TRBV7-8 ASSLEARWRANTGELF
TRBJ2-5 TRBV7-9 ASTPVGETQY
TRBJ2-2 TRBV29-1 SVEVFRNTGELF
TRBJ2-5 TRBV12-3/TRBV12-4 ASSLAPALETQY
TRBJ2-1 TRBV20-1 SARDLGRGKQF
TRBJ2-7 TRBV12-3/TRBV12-4 ASSPESRGHEQY
TRBJ2-7 TRBV12-3/TRBV12-4 ASRVTGVYEQY
TRBJ1-2 TRBV5-1 ASSLMGQHYGYT
TRBJ2-3 TRBV6-5 ASSYASGIGDTQY
TRBJ2-1 TRBV5-1 ASETGLNAYNEQF
TRBJ2-7 TRBV5-1 ASYDSYEQY
TRBJ1-1 TRBV12-3/TRBV12-4 ASSSTGLDTEAF
TRBJ1-1 TRBV9 ASSAQGEEAF
TRBJ2-3 TRBV5-1 ASNSGTRRTDTQY
TRBJ1-1 TRBV12-3/TRBV12-4 ASTLTLGTEAF
TRBJ1-1 TRBV29-1 SVQGANPTEAF
TRBJ2-4 TRBV20-1 SARGAIGSIQY
TRBJ2-7 TRBV6-1 ASRWTGSSYEQY
TRBJ1-4 TRBV5-1 ASSSRTAPGRLF
TRBJ2-1 TRBV7-9 ASSFQLIAGPF
TRBJ2-1 TRBV20-1 SARDEQF
TRBJ2-5 TRBV10-2 ASSVRLAGKETQY
TRBJ2-7 TRBV7-9 ASSFSVEQY
TRBJ1-5 TRBV28 ATSDAGDNQPQH
TRBJ1-1 TRBV29-1 SVRKIYTEAF
TRBJ2-3 TRBV20-1 SARLLSTDTQY
TRBJ2-7 TRBV11-2 ASSLRPDGPYEQY
TRBJ2-3 TRBV7-6 ASSLAGGQGRTDTQY
TRBJ2-2 TRBV20-1 SGQGLDTGELF
TRBJ2-1 TRBV24-1 ATKSTYNEQF
TRBJ2-7 TRBV7-9 ASTSGTGGYEQY
TRBJ2-1 TRBV20-1 SARQGNNEQF
TRBJ2-5 TRBV5-1 ASSPGQGLETQY
TRBJ2-7 TRBV20-1 SAWRSHDEQY
TRBJ2-7 TRBV11-2 ASSSLQDEQY
TRBJ1-2 TRBV7-2 ASSPAGQNYGYT
TRBJ2-1 TRBV5-1 ASSLRPEPGYNEQF
TRBJ1-1 TRBV3-1 ASSPWARVETEAF